This T cell receptor (beta chain) was documented in a study of T cells in Graves' hyperthyroidism and ophthalmopathy. Study-wide results and caveats: With a median lead of around 6.7 months before onset, the model predicted ophthalmopathy.

This clonotype came up a few times. Its antigen is undetermined. This CDR3 region has 15 residues. The germline CDR1 and CDR2 sequences are SGHRS and YFSETQ. V trimming: 5 bases; J trimming: 4 bases; junction bases outside the gene matches: 10. RNA transcripts gave rise to amplified TCR beta CDR3 regions. The primer set for the first-round RT-PCR of the TCR CDR3 was HTBI. In TCRdb, the multiplex PCR reads were re-called with MiXCR into one record per CDR3 protein. Among some 550,000 distinct CDR3 sequences listed, roughly 15% were seen once. The TCR comes from a woman between 40 and 50 years old with Graves' ophthalmopathy. The sequencing input was blood. The chain uses TRBV5-1 and TRBJ2-7, with 9 bases matching TRBD1. CDR3 loop: CASRQTGGPIYEQYF. CDR3 sequence (DNA): TGCGCCAGCAGACAAACAGGGGGCCCAATTTACGAGCAGTACTTC.